This entry is about one T cell receptor (beta chain). Its antigen is unidentified. This specimen belongs to a study of Ad26.COV2.S vaccination and SARS-CoV-2 variants. As for treatment: roughly 19 received Ad26.COV2.S at low or high dose, single or two shots; roughly five received placebo; per-sample allocation not given. Collection of samples fell on day 63 after the first vaccine or placebo injection. Vaccine was an Ad26 vector expressing Wuhan-strain SARS-CoV-2 spike. Study-wide findings and caveats: The study found higher spike-specific TCR breadth in vaccine than placebo recipients. Possible underestimation of total T cell responses by the TCR breadth and depth analyses was noted.

Profiled with immunoSEQ multiplex PCR; TCRdb holds only in-frame clones, not every one. Among some 450,000 clones listed, 90% were seen once. Sequenced here: peripheral blood, sampled in a trial of Ad26.COV2.S vaccine versus placebo. The TCR originated in a person between 18 and 65 years old who received the Ad26.COV2.S COVID-19 vaccine or a placebo.

The CDR3 spells CASSLTSPEQYF. As DNA, the CDR3 is TGTGCCAGCAGCTTAACTAGCCCAGAGCAGTACTTC. The chain carries TRBV7-9 and TRBJ2-7, with D maybe TRBD2 (6 bases). The CDR3 has 12 residues. With 2 bases removed from V and 7 bases from J, the gap between germline ends came to 9 bases. The V gene's germline CDR1 is SEHNR and CDR2 FQNEAQ (reference sequence). The variable domain in full, with the rest retrieved from reference TRBV7-9 and TRBJ2-7, is DTGVSQNPRHKITKRGQNVTFRCDPISEHNRLYWYRQTLGQGPEFLTYFQNEAQLEKSRLLSDRFSAERPKGSFSTLEIQRTEQGDSAMYLCASSLTSPEQYFGPGTRLTVT.